The clone carrying this TCR beta chain was seen repeatedly, ten times or more. Next came a second PCR, run for about 6 to 12 cycles, which used a sample-barcoded 5' primer along with a J-beta primer mix. TCRdb redid the calling of the 5' RACE reads with MiXCR, one entry per CDR3 protein. This sample carries 500,000 to 550,000 distinct CDR3 sequences, about 25% of them seen once, and the ten largest clones take roughly 9.4%. The sample originates from a study of blood T cells in healthy people across ages. The CDR3 consists of 15 residues. The V end lost 2 bases, the J end lost 2 bases, and 12 bases lay between the germline ends. Germline V gives CDR1 MNHEY, CDR2 SVGAGI. The same data also went into a second study, on T cells of mothers and their children.

Sequenced input: blood. V is TRBV6-5 and J is TRBJ1-1; D remains unclear. This receptor was obtained from a boy between 10 and 17 years old in good health. The CDR3 spells CASSYERRSNTEAFF. In DNA, the CDR3 is TGTGCCAGCAGTTACGAGAGGCGGAGTAACACTGAAGCTTTCTTT.